This TCR beta chain was found in a study of control samples from healthy donors and cancer patients. Sequencing was performed with immunoSEQ multiplex PCR; in TCRdb, only in-frame clones are kept and a portion is missing. The sample yields approximately 150,000 clones, about nine tenths seen once. Trimming at V came to 5 bases and at J to 7 bases, leaving 3 bases not matched to a gene. The germline V gene encodes CDR1 SEHNR and CDR2 FQNEAQ (reference sequence). The length of the CDR3 is 15 residues. The clonotype originates from a man aged 30 to 39 in good health. Sequencing used blood. The chain couples TRBV7-9 to TRBJ2-1; 15 bases agree with TRBD2. The CDR3 bases are TGTGCCAGCAGCAGGACTAGCGGGGGGGCGAATGAGCAGTTCTTC. Amino acids: CASSRTSGGANEQFF.